This T cell receptor (beta chain) emerged from a study of identical twins. TCRdb re-derived calls from the 5' RACE reads in MiXCR, one entry per CDR3 protein. Of 200,000 or so distinct CDR3 sequences in the sample, around 8% were seen once. This CDR3 contains 13 residues. CDR1 SNHLY and CDR2 FYNNEI come from the germline V gene. Trimming removed 8 bases at V and 0 bases at J, with 9 bases between. This clonotype was counted many times. These data are also associated with another study on yellow fever vaccine responses in identical twins.

The chain links TRBV2 to TRBJ2-3; D may be TRBD1 or TRBD2 (5 bases each). This clonotype was sampled from a woman aged 18-29 years in good health. Sequences were obtained from memory (CD45RO+) T cells sorted from blood. The chain's CDR3 is CASRDLSTDTQYF. As DNA, the CDR3 is TGTGCCAGCCGGGACCTGAGCACAGATACGCAGTATTTT.